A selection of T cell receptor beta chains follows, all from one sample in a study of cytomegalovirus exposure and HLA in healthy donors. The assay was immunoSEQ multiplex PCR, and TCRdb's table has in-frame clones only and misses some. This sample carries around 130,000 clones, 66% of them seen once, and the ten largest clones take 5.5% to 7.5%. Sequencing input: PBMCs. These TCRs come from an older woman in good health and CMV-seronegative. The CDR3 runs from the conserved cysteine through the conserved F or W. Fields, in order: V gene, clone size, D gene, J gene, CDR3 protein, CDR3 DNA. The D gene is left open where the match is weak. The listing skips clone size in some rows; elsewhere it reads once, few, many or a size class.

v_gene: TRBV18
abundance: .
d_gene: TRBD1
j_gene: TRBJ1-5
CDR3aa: CASSPLGTASNQPQHF
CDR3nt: TGTGCCAGCTCACCCCTTGGGACAGCCTCCAATCAGCCCCAGCATTTT

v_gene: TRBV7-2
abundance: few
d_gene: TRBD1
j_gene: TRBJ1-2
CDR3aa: CASSQPTGPGRGYTF
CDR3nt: TGTGCCAGCAGCCAACCGACAGGGCCAGGCAGGGGCTACACCTTC

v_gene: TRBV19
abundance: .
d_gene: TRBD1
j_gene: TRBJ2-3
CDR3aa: CASGRDRGTTQYF
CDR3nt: TGTGCCAGCGGCCGGGACAGGGGTACTACGCAGTATTTT

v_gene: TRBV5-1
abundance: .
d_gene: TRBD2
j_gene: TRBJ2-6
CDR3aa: CASSLRLAGAGANVLTF
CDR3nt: TGCGCCAGCAGCTTGCGGCTAGCGGGAGCTGGGGCCAACGTCCTGACTTTC

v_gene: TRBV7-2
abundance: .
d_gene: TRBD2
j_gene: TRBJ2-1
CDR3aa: CASSFFFSGGAVREQFF
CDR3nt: TGTGCCAGCAGCTTCTTTTTTAGCGGGGGGGCGGTCCGTGAGCAGTTCTTC

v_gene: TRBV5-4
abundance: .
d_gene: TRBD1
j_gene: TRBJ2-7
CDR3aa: CASSSGTGNEQYF
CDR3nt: TGTGCCAGCAGCTCGGGGACAGGGAACGAGCAGTACTTC

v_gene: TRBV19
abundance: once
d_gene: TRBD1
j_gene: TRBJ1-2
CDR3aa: CASSIRTGLHGYTF
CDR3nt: TGTGCCAGTAGTATTCGGACAGGGCTTCATGGCTACACCTTC

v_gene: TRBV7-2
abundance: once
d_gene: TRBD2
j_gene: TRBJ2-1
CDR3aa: CASSLAWREAYNEQFF
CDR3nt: TGTGCCAGCAGCTTAGCGTGGCGGGAGGCCTACAATGAGCAGTTCTTC

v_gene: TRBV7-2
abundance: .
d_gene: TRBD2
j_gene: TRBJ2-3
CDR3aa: CASSVTSGTDTQYF
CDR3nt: TGTGCCAGCAGCGTTACTAGCGGCACAGATACGCAGTATTTT

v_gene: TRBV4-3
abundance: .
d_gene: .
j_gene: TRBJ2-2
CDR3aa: CASSQDRVGELFF
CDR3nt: TGCGCCAGCAGCCAAGATCGGGTCGGGGAGCTGTTTTTT

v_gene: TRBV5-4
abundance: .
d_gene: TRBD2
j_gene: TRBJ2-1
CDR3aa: CASRATSGVSYNEQFF
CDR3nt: TGTGCCAGCAGGGCAACTAGCGGGGTGTCCTACAATGAGCAGTTCTTC

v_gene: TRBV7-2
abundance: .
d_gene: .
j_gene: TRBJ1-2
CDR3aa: CASSFARGNYGYTF
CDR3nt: TGTGCCAGCAGCTTTGCCCGAGGGAACTATGGCTACACCTTC

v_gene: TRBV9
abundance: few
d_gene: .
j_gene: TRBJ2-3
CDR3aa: CASSEPKWLAGSADTQYF
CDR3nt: TGTGCCAGCAGCGAACCAAAATGGCTAGCCGGGTCCGCAGATACGCAGTATTTT

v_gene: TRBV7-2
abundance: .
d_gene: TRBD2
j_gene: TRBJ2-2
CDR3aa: CASSLLAGVYGELFF
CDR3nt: TGTGCCAGCAGCTTACTAGCGGGGGTCTACGGGGAGCTGTTTTTT

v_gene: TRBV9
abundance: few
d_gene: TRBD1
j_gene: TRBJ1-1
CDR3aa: CASTGEGAGGTEAFF
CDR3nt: TGTGCCAGCACCGGAGAGGGGGCTGGCGGCACTGAAGCTTTCTTT

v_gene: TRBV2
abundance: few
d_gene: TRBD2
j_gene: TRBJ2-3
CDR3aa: CAIAGVENTDTQYF
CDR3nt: TGTGCCATCGCGGGGGTTGAAAACACAGATACGCAGTATTTT

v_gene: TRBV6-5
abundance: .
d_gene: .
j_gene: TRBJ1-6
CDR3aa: CASSLEGGGSPLHF
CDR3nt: TGTGCCAGCAGCCTCGAGGGGGGGGGCTCACCCCTCCACTTT

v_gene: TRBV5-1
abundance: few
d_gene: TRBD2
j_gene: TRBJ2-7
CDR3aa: CASSLAPSGDPYEQYF
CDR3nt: TGCGCCAGCAGCTTGGCCCCTAGCGGGGACCCCTACGAGCAGTACTTC

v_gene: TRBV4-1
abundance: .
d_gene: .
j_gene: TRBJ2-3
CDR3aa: CASTKRGGVESRTDTQYF
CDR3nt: TGCGCCAGCACTAAAAGGGGGGGAGTGGAGAGTCGCACAGATACGCAGTATTTT

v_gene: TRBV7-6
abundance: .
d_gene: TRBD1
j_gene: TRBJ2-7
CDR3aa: CASSPGGVSYEQYF
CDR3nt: TGTGCCAGCAGCCCAGGGGGAGTCTCCTACGAGCAGTACTTC

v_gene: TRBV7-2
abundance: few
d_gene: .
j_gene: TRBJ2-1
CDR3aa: CASSLAWGRYNEQFF
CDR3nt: TGTGCCAGCAGCTTGGCATGGGGCAGGTACAATGAGCAGTTCTTC

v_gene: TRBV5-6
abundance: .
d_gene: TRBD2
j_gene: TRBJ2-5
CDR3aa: CASSLGTSGRETQYF
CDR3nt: TGTGCCAGCAGCTTGGGGACTAGCGGGAGGGAGACCCAGTACTTC

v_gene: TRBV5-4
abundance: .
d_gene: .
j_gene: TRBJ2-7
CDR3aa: CASSLEAGQYSEQYF
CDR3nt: TGTGCCAGCAGCTTGGAGGCGGGGCAGTATTCCGAGCAGTACTTC

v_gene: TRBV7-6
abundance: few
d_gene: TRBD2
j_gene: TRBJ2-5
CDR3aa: CASSLGAMTSGQETQYF
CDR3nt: TGTGCCAGCAGCTTAGGCGCCATGACTAGCGGCCAAGAGACCCAGTACTTC

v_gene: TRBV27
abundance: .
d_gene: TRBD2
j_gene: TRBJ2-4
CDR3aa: CASSFRIPGLAGGAKNIQYF
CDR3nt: TGTGCCAGCAGTTTTAGGATCCCGGGACTAGCGGGGGGGGCAAAAAACATTCAGTACTTC

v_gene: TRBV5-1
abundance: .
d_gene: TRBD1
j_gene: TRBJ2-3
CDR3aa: CASSSADRGRDTQYF
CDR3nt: TGCGCCAGCAGCTCAGCGGACAGGGGGCGGGATACGCAGTATTTT

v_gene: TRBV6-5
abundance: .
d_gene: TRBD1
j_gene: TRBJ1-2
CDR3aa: CASSLTGFSHGYTF
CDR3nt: TGTGCCAGCAGTTTGACAGGGTTTAGTCATGGCTACACCTTC

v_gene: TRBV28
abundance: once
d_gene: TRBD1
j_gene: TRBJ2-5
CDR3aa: CASSSPQGAETQYF
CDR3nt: TGTGCCAGCAGTTCTCCACAGGGGGCAGAGACCCAGTACTTC

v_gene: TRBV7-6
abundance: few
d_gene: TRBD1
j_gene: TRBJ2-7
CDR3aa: CASSQGQGGYEQYF
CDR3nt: TGTGCCAGCAGCCAGGGACAGGGAGGCTACGAGCAGTACTTC

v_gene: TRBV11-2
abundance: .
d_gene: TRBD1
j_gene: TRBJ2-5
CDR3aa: CASSINRGETQYF
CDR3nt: TGTGCCAGCAGCATAAACAGGGGAGAGACCCAGTACTTC

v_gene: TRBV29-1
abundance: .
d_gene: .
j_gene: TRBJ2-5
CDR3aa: CSVHGRDETQYF
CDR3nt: TGCAGCGTTCATGGCAGGGATGAGACCCAGTACTTC

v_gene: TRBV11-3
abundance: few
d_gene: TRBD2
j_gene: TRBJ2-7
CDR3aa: CASSGLGLAVSGIYEQYF
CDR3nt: TGTGCCAGCAGCGGACTGGGACTAGCGGTGAGTGGGATCTACGAGCAGTACTTC

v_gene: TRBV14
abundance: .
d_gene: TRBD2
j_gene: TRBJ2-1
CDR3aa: CANRLGGKDEQFF
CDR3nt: TGTGCCAACAGACTGGGAGGGAAGGATGAGCAGTTCTTC

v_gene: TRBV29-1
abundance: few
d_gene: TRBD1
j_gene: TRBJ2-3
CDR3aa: CSVSIRDRGLIGTDTQYF
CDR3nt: TGCAGCGTTAGTATTAGGGACAGGGGCCTCATCGGCACAGATACGCAGTATTTT

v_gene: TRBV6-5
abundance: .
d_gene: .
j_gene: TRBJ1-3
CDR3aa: CASSYSESSGNTIYF
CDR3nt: TGTGCCAGCAGTTACTCGGAGAGCTCTGGAAACACCATATATTTT

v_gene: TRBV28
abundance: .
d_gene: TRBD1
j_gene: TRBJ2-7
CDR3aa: CASSRRTGYTYEQYF
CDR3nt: TGTGCCAGCTCCAGGCGGACAGGGTATACCTACGAGCAGTACTTC

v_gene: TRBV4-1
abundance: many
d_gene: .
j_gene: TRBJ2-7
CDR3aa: CASSPAGYPYEQYF
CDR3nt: TGCGCCAGCAGCCCCGCGGGGTACCCCTACGAGCAGTACTTC

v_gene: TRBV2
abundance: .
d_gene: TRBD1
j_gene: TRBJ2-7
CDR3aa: CASSSQGVIEQYF
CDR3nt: TGTGCCAGCAGTTCACAGGGGGTGATCGAGCAGTACTTC

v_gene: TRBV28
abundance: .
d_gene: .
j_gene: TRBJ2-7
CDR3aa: CASSLGLLYEQYF
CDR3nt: TGTGCCAGCAGTTTGGGACTCTTGTACGAGCAGTACTTC